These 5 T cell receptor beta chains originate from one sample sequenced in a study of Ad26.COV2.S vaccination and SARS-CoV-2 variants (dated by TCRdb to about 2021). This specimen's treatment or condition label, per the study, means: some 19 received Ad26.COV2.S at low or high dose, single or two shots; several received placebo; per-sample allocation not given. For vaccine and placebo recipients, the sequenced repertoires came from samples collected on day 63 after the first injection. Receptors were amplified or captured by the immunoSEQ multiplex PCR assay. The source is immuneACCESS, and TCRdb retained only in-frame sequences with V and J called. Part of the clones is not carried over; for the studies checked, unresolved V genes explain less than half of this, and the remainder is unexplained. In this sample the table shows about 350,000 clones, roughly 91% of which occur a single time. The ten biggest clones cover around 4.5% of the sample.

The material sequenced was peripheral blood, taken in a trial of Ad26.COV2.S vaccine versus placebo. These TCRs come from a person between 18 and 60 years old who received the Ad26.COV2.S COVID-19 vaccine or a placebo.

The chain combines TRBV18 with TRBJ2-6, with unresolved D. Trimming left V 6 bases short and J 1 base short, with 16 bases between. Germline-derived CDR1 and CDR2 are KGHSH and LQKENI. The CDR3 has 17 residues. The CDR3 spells CASSPTPAGSGANVLTF. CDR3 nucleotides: TGTGCCAGCTCTCCGACGCCGGCCGGGTCTGGGGCCAACGTCCTGACTTTC. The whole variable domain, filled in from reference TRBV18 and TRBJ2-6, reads NAGVMQNPRHLVRRRGQEARLRCSPMKGHSHVYWYRQLPEEGLKFMVYLQKENIIDESGMPKERFSAEFPKEGPSILRIQQVVRGDSAAYFCASSPTPAGSGANVLTFGAGSRLTVL.

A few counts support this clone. CDR3 residues: CASSYGGSGTGELFF. In DNA, the CDR3 is TGTGCCAGCAGTTACGGGGGCTCGGGCACCGGGGAGCTGTTTTTT. The chain carries TRBV6-2 or TRBV6-3 and TRBJ2-2; a weak D match, TRBD1 (6 bases). The CDR3 is made up of 15 amino acids. Germline CDR1 reads MNHEY; CDR2 reads SVGEGT. V lost 2 bases to trimming and J lost 4 bases, with 11 bases between them.

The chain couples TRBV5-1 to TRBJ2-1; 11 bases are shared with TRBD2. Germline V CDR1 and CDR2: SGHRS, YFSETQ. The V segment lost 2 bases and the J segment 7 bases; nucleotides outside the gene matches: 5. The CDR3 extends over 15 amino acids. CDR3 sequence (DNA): TGCGCCAGCAGCTTAACGGCTAGCGGGAGGAATGAGCAGTTCTTC. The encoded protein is CASSLTASGRNEQFF.

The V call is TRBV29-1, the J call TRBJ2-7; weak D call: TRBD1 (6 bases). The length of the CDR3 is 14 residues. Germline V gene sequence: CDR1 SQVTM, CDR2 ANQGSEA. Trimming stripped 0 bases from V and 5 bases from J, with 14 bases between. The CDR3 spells CSVEEDGRGDEQYF. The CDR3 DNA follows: TGCAGCGTTGAAGAAGACGGCAGGGGAGACGAGCAGTACTTC.

CDR3 in DNA: TGCGCCAGCAGCTTTGTGGGACAGGGTCCAGATACGCAGTATTTT. Protein: CASSFVGQGPDTQYF. The chain is built from TRBV5-1 and TRBJ2-3, with 9 bases lining up with TRBD1. The CDR3 loop spans 15 amino acids. V lost 2 bases to trimming and J lost 4 bases; unmatched junction nucleotides: 5. Germline-derived CDR1 and CDR2 are SGHRS and YFSETQ.